This T cell receptor (beta chain) was sequenced in a study of T-cell reconstitution after alpha-beta-depleted transplantation in children. It was with unique molecular identifiers that the TCRbeta library was prepared. TCRdb re-analysed the PCR reads in MiXCR, keeping a single row per CDR3 protein. The sample yields about 410,000 distinct CDR3 sequences, just over 20% seen once. This clonotype showed up many times. The sequencing here drew on PBMCs from the stem cell graft donor, taken from the stem cell graft. This TCR derives from a human donor who donated a stem cell graft to a child with acute myeloid leukemia.

CDR3 protein: CSGKQDTPEAFF. The CDR3 nucleotides are TGCAGCGGAAAACAAGATACCCCTGAAGCTTTCTTT. This chain links TRBV29-1 with TRBJ1-1; unclear D gene. The V gene's germline CDR1 is SQVTM and CDR2 ANQGSEA. The CDR3 has 12 amino acids. Trimming took off 7 bases at V and 6 bases at J, with 15 bases between the two ends.